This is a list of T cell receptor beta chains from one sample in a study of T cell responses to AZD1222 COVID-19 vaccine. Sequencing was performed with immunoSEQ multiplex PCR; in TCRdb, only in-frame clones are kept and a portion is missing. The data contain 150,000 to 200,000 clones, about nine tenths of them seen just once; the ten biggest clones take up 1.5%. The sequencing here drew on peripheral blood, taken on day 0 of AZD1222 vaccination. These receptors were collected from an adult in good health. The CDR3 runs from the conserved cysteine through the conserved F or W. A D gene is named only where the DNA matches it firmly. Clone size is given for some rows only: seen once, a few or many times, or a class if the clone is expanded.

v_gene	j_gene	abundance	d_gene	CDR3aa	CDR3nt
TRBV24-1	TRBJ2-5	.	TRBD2	CATRSGGGETQYF	TGTGCCACCAGAAGCGGGGGCGGAGAGACCCAGTACTTC
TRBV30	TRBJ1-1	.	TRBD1	CASNRGQGMNTEAFF	TGTGCCTCGAACCGAGGACAGGGCATGAACACTGAAGCTTTCTTT
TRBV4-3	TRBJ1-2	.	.	CASSQSQTQGYGYTF	TGCGCCAGCAGCCAATCTCAAACACAGGGTTATGGCTACACCTTC
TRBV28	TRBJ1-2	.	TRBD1	CASTSDRLGGYTF	TGTGCCAGCACCTCGGACAGGCTCGGGGGCTACACCTTC
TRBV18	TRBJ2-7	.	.	CASSPPGTLTYEQYF	TGTGCCAGCTCACCACCCGGGACACTTACCTACGAGCAGTACTTC
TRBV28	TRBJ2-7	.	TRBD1	CASSPPGTGGYEQYF	TGTGCCAGCAGTCCCCCCGGGACAGGGGGCTACGAGCAGTACTTC
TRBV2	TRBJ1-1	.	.	CASSKVRQHTEAFF	TGTGCCAGCAGTAAAGTCAGACAGCACACTGAAGCTTTCTTT
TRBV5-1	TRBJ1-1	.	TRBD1	CASSLQGATQNTEAFF	TGCGCCAGCAGCTTACAGGGGGCTACGCAGAACACTGAAGCTTTCTTT
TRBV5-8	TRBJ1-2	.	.	CASSFDVRGGYGYTF	TGTGCCAGCAGTTTTGATGTCCGAGGAGGATATGGCTACACCTTC
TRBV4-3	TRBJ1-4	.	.	CASSQDQEAKLFF	TGCGCCAGCAGCCAAGATCAAGAGGCAAAACTGTTTTTT
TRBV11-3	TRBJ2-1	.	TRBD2	CASSSGTSGIKFF	TGTGCCAGCAGCTCCGGGACTAGCGGAATTAAGTTCTTC
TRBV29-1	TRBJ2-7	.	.	CSVGIRGGEQYF	TGCAGCGTTGGGATCAGGGGCGGCGAGCAGTACTTC
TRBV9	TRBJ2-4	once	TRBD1	CASSVGRQGRENIQYF	TGTGCCAGCAGCGTAGGGAGACAGGGGAGAGAAAACATTCAGTACTTC
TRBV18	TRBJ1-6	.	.	CASSPPQGRNSPLHF	TGTGCCAGCTCACCACCGCAGGGGCGCAATTCACCCCTCCACTTT
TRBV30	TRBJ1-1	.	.	CAWSVWGRTEAFF	TGTGCCTGGAGTGTATGGGGCAGAACTGAAGCTTTCTTT
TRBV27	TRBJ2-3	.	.	CASSRSSGVDTQYF	TGTGCCAGCAGTCGCAGTAGTGGTGTAGATACGCAGTATTTT
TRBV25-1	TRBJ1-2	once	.	CASSEYGAGVGYGYTF	TGTGCCAGCAGTGAATATGGGGCAGGGGTCGGCTATGGCTACACCTTC
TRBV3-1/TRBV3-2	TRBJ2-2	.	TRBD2	CASSQEGLAGSGELFF	TGTGCCAGCAGCCAAGAAGGGCTAGCGGGGTCCGGGGAGCTGTTTTTT
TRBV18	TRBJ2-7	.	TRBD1	CASSPPGQGIGEQYF	TGTGCCAGCTCACCACCGGGACAGGGTATAGGCGAGCAGTACTTC
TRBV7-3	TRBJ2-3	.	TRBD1	CASSLMGQGTDTQYF	TGTGCCAGCAGCTTAATGGGACAGGGCACAGATACGCAGTATTTT
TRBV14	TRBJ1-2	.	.	CASSQVRTYGYTF	TGTGCCAGCAGCCAAGTAAGGACCTATGGCTACACCTTC
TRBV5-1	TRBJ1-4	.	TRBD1	CASSRQGVHEKLFF	TGCGCCAGCAGCCGACAGGGTGTACATGAAAAACTGTTTTTT
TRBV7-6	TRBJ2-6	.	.	CASSLTGTTTGANVLTF	TGTGCCAGCAGCCTAACGGGGACAACCACTGGGGCCAACGTCCTGACTTTC
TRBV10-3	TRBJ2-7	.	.	CAISESRADYSYEQYF	TGTGCCATCAGTGAGTCGAGGGCGGATTACTCCTACGAGCAGTACTTC
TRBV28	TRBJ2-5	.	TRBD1	CASKPGTGGGETQYF	TGTGCCAGCAAACCCGGGACAGGGGGCGGGGAGACCCAGTACTTC
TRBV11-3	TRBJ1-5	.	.	CASSLQGGQPQHF	TGTGCCAGCAGCTTACAGGGCGGGCAGCCCCAGCATTTT
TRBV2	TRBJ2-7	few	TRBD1	CASSLTGTVVGEQYF	TGTGCCAGCAGTCTCACCGGGACAGTAGTCGGCGAGCAGTACTTC
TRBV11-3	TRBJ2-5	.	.	CASSFFSFRTPQETQYF	TGTGCCAGCAGCTTTTTTTCCTTTCGTACACCACAAGAGACCCAGTACTTC
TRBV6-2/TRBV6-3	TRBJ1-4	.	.	CASSYEETNEKLFF	TGTGCCAGCAGTTACGAAGAGACTAATGAAAAACTGTTTTTT
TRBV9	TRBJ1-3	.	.	CASSVAGSGNTIYF	TGTGCCAGCAGCGTAGCGGGGTCAGGAAACACCATATATTTT
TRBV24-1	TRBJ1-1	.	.	CATSVGQNTEAFF	TGTGCCACCAGTGTGGGCCAGAACACTGAAGCTTTCTTT
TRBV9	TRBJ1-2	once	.	CASSIEGGIYGYTF	TGTGCCAGCAGTATCGAGGGAGGGATCTATGGCTACACCTTC
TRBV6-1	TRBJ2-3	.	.	CASSETWLGTDTQYF	TGTGCCAGCAGTGAAACCTGGTTGGGGACAGATACGCAGTATTTT
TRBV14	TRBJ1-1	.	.	CASSLPGMNTEAFF	TGTGCCAGCAGCCTCCCAGGAATGAACACTGAAGCTTTCTTT
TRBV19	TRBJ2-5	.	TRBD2	CASSQGGLAGVETQYF	TGTGCCAGTAGCCAGGGAGGGCTAGCGGGGGTGGAGACCCAGTACTTC
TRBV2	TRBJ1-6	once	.	CASSDGDEYNSPLHF	TGTGCCAGCAGTGACGGGGACGAGTATAATTCACCCCTCCACTTT
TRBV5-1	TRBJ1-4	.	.	CASSGTSTNEKLFF	TGCGCCAGCAGCGGGACTTCGACTAATGAAAAACTGTTTTTT
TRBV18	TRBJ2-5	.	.	CASSRGQLQETQYF	TGTGCCAGCTCACGCGGACAGCTCCAAGAGACCCAGTACTTC
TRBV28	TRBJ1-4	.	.	CASSPHSSREKLFF	TGTGCCAGCAGTCCCCACAGTAGTAGGGAAAAACTGTTTTTT
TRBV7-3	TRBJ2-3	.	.	CASSLKGERRTDTQYF	TGTGCCAGCAGCTTAAAAGGAGAGCGGCGCACAGATACGCAGTATTTT
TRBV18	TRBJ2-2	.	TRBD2	CASSPTAGGGITGELFF	TGTGCCAGCTCACCCACTGCGGGGGGCGGTATCACCGGGGAGCTGTTTTTT
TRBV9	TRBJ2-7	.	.	CASSVRGTEGEQYF	TGTGCCAGCAGCGTCCGGGGGACTGAGGGCGAGCAGTACTTC
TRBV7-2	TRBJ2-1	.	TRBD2	CASSTGLAGANEQFF	TGTGCCAGCAGCACTGGGCTAGCGGGGGCCAATGAGCAGTTCTTC
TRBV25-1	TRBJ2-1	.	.	CASSVDFLEQFF	TGTGCCAGCAGTGTTGACTTCCTTGAGCAGTTCTTC
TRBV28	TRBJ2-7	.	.	CASSLDGATYEQYF	TGTGCCAGCAGTTTGGACGGGGCCACCTACGAGCAGTACTTC
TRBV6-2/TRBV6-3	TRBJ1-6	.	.	CASSYAQGRRNSPLHF	TGTGCCAGCAGTTATGCACAGGGTCGGCGGAATTCACCCCTCCACTTT
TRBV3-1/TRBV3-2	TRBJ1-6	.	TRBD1	CASSLRTGGPNSPLHF	TGTGCCAGCAGCCTAAGGACAGGGGGCCCAAATTCACCCCTCCACTTT
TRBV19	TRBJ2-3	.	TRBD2	CASSIRAGYTDTQYF	TGTGCCAGTAGTATCAGAGCGGGGTACACAGATACGCAGTATTTT
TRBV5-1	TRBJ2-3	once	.	CASKGRGDIPTDTQYF	TGCGCCAGCAAAGGCCGGGGGGACATACCCACAGATACGCAGTATTTT
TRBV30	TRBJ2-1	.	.	CAWSVRSSYNEQFF	TGTGCCTGGAGTGTAAGAAGCTCCTACAATGAGCAGTTCTTC
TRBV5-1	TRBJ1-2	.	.	CASSRDRDGYGYTF	TGCGCCAGCAGCCGCGACCGGGACGGCTATGGCTACACCTTC
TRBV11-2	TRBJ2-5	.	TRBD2	CASSFTPSGETQYF	TGTGCCAGCAGTTTCACGCCTAGCGGAGAGACCCAGTACTTC
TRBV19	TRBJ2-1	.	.	CASSIEGYGLNEQFF	TGTGCCAGTAGTATCGAGGGATACGGTTTGAATGAGCAGTTCTTC
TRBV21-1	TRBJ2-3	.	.	CASSKKGTKRRRTDTQYF	TGTGCCAGCAGCAAAAAAGGGACCAAGCGACGCCGCACAGATACGCAGTATTTT